This TCR beta chain was found in a study of T cell repertoires in aging, cancer and after chemotherapy. Study observations and caveats: Untreated cancer patients had significantly lower blood TCR diversity than age-matched healthy donors.

TRB rearrangements spanning V, D and J were amplified using mixed TRB-A/B primers. From the multiplex PCR reads, TCRdb called clonotypes with MiXCR, one entry per CDR3 protein. Found here are about a thousand distinct CDR3 sequences, approximately 20% of them singletons; the top ten hold over 30%. Germline V gene sequence: CDR1 LNHDA, CDR2 SQIVND (reference sequence). This CDR3 comprises 13 residues. The ends were cut back, 5 bases at V and 5 bases at J, with 12 bases in the middle. This clonotype counts as medium-sized. Its antigen remains unidentified. The template was genomic DNA from peripheral blood, not RNA.

The J gene is TRBJ1-1, the V gene TRBV19; D not resolved. This receptor was identified in a human donor with a solid tumor. Sequencing used blood. The CDR3 DNA is TGTGCCAGTAGTTCCACGACTAGGACTGAAGCTTTCTTT. This encodes CASSSTTRTEAFF. The entire variable domain, with the rest obtained from reference TRBV19 and TRBJ1-1, is as follows: DGGITQSPKYLFRKEGQNVTLSCEQNLNHDAMYWYRQDPGQGLRLIYYSQIVNDFQKGDIAEGYSVSREKKESFPLTVTSAQKNPTAFYLCASSSTTRTEAFFGQGTRLTVV.